This T cell receptor (beta chain) was sequenced for a study of early T cells in non-severe SARS-CoV-2 infection. For the study at large: Sequencing targeted bulk RNA from unsorted whole blood, leaving chains unpaired.

Molecules of cDNA were individually given unique molecular identifiers that were attached to them. TCRdb passed the 5' RACE reads through MiXCR, listing each CDR3 protein once. The sample records approximately 70,000 distinct CDR3 sequences, around 11% being singletons. This CDR3 is 15 amino acids long. Between the trimmed V and J ends, which lost 4 bases and 0 bases, there was a span of 10 bases. Germline V gene lookup returns CDR1 ENHRY and CDR2 SYGVKD. The rearrangement links TRBV10-3 to TRBJ2-1; D remains unclear. The receptor was isolated from an adult who was a healthcare worker with PCR-confirmed SARS-CoV-2 infection or an uninfected control (not recorded which). The starting material was whole blood, obtained at baseline. CDR3 protein: CAISGVVGSYNEQFF. DNA of the CDR3: TGTGCCATCAGTGGGGTAGTCGGCTCCTACAATGAGCAGTTCTTC.